What follows are 28 T cell receptor beta chains derived from one specimen sequenced in a study of graft-versus-host responses after intestinal transplantation. The antigens for these receptors are not known. Here immunoSEQ multiplex PCR was the method, and the copy in TCRdb shows in-frame clones only, minus some. Of some 90,000 clones listed, roughly 80% are singletons. The sample consisted of unstimulated CD4+ T cells sorted from spleen or lymph node cells, taken before intestinal transplant. The receptor source for this set is a human donor who received an intestinal transplant.

The gene calls are TRBV19 and TRBJ2-2; D not resolved. Trimming left V 7 bases short and J 2 bases short, with 14 bases between. CDR3 size: 15 residues. Germline CDR1 LNHDA, CDR2 SQIVND (reference sequence). CDR3 nucleotide sequence: TGTGCCAGTACCGCGTTGACACGCAACACCGGGGAGCTGTTTTTT. Protein: CASTALTRNTGELFF.

In nucleotides, the CDR3 is TGTGCCAGCAGCGCTGGACAGGGGTGGACCGGGGAGCTGTTTTTT. Its protein product is CASSAGQGWTGELFF. V usage is TRBV5-8 and J usage is TRBJ2-2; TRBD1 agrees at 9 bases. Germline V gene sequence: CDR1 SGHTS, CDR2 YDEGEE. V shed 4 bases, J shed 5 bases, and the junction held 6 bases outside the gene matches. The CDR3 has 15 amino acids.

This rearrangement joins TRBV11-2 to TRBJ2-5; 8 bases align to TRBD2. CDR1 and CDR2 (germline): SGHAT, FQNNGV. V lost 5 bases to trimming and J lost 5 bases; unmatched junction nucleotides: 10. There are 15 residues in the CDR3. In DNA form, the CDR3 reads TGTGCCAGCAGCGGACACCGAGCGGGGGTTGAGACCCAGTACTTC. It codes for CASSGHRAGVETQYF. The full variable domain, its missing parts supplied by reference TRBV11-2 and TRBJ2-5, is EAGVAQSPRYKIIEKRQSVAFWCNPISGHATLYWYQQILGQGPKLLIQFQNNGVVDDSQLPKDRFSAERLKGVDSTLKIQPAKLEDSAVYLCASSGHRAGVETQYFGPGTRLLVL.

This clone appeared once. V is TRBV29-1 and J is TRBJ2-1, with D possibly being TRBD2 (6 bases). V lost 4 bases and J lost 1, with 17 bases in between. This CDR3 has 16 residues. Germline-derived CDR1 and CDR2 are SQVTM and ANQGSEA. CDR3 loop: CSVAGRAGRSYNEQFF. In nucleotides, the CDR3 is TGCAGCGTTGCAGGAAGAGCAGGGAGGTCCTACAATGAGCAGTTCTTC.

The chain is built from TRBV27 and TRBJ2-3; 10 bases align to TRBD2. The germline V gene encodes CDR1 MNHEY and CDR2 SMNVEV (reference sequence). There are 17 residues in the CDR3. The V gene end was trimmed by 2 bases and the J gene end by 0 bases; junction bases not matched to a gene: 5. CDR3 in amino acids: CASSLRASGGSTDTQYF. CDR3 coding DNA: TGTGCCAGCAGTTTACGGGCTAGCGGGGGTAGCACAGATACGCAGTATTTT.

J is TRBJ2-7 and V is TRBV10-3; 9 bases match TRBD1. After removal of 6 bases from V and 2 bases from J, the junction contained 5 bases not matched to a gene. There are 14 residues in the CDR3. Per the germline V gene, CDR1 is ENHRY and CDR2 is SYGVKD. CDR3 sequence reads: CAISMTGGAYEQYF. The CDR3, as DNA: TGTGCCATCAGCATGACAGGGGGAGCCTACGAGCAGTACTTC.

The chain combines TRBV6-1 with TRBJ2-3; 9 nucleotides line up with TRBD2. CDR3 length: 16 residues. Germline CDR1 and CDR2: MNHNS and SASEGT. V shed 0 bases and J 1 base; nucleotides not matched to a gene: 2. The CDR3 spells CASSEAVAGGTDTQYF. The CDR3 nucleotides read TGTGCCAGCAGTGAAGCAGTAGCGGGGGGCACAGATACGCAGTATTTT.

The genes are TRBV2 and TRBJ2-1; weak D call: TRBD2 (6 bases). Trimming cost V 6 bases and J 7 bases, with 16 bases left between them. Per germline, CDR1 SNHLY and CDR2 FYNNEI. The CDR3 is 14 amino acids. CDR3 nucleotide sequence: TGTGCCAGCAGCGGGGAGGAGACTCCGAATGAGCAGTTCTTC. It specifies CASSGEETPNEQFF.

CDR3 region: CASGSGTTQETQYF. CDR3 bases: TGTGCTAGTGGTTCCGGGACTACACAAGAGACCCAGTACTTC. The chain is built from TRBV12-5 and TRBJ2-5, with 7 bases identical to TRBD2. The V segment lost 4 bases and the J segment 2 bases; nucleotides outside the gene matches: 4. Germline values: CDR1 LGHNT, CDR2 FRNRAP. This CDR3 comprises 14 residues.

The genes are TRBV7-8 and TRBJ2-1; TRBD1 matches 8 bases. V lost 5 bases to trimming and J lost 7 bases; unmatched junction nucleotides: 13. This CDR3 is 16 amino acids long. Germline V CDR1 and CDR2: SGHVS, FQNEAQ. The CDR3 protein is CASSPATGDGMNEQFF. CDR3 DNA sequence: TGTGCCAGCAGCCCCGCGACAGGGGACGGTATGAATGAGCAGTTCTTC.

This chain connects TRBV28 to TRBJ1-1; 7 bases map to TRBD1. Trimming took 5 bases from V and 0 from J; bases not matched to a gene: 3. The CDR3 sequence is 14 residues long. Germline CDR1 reads MDHEN; CDR2 reads SYDVKM. The CDR3 DNA reads TGTGCCAGCAGTCCGACAGGGATGAACACTGAAGCTTTCTTT. Its translation: CASSPTGMNTEAFF.

This sequence joins TRBV5-4 and TRBJ2-3; D unclear. CDR1 and CDR2 from the germline V gene are SGHNT and YYREEE (reference sequence). The CDR3 contains 16 residues. V was pared by 4 bases and J by 0 bases, with 15 bases between. CDR3 DNA sequence: TGTGCCAGCAGCCCTGGGCCTTTAACTAGCACAGATACGCAGTATTTT. Translated: CASSPGPLTSTDTQYF.

Comment on this clone: Other DNA sequences of this sample code for an identical CDR3. In DNA, the CDR3 is TGTGCCAGTTCTATTACAGGGAGCAATCAGCCCCAGCATTTT. Protein product: CASSITGSNQPQHF. V gene TRBV19 combines with J gene TRBJ1-5, with D possibly matching TRBD1 (6 bases). Germline lookup yields CDR1 LNHDA and CDR2 SQIVND (reference sequence). There are 14 residues in the CDR3. V was cut by 8 bases and J by 1 base, with 12 bases left in between.

This clone was detected a few times. The rearrangement links TRBV28 to TRBJ2-5; D possibly corresponds to TRBD1 (6 bases). The CDR3 runs to 13 residues. Germline-derived CDR1 and CDR2 are MDHEN and SYDVKM. V was clipped by 6 bases and J by 1 base, with 9 bases between them. CDR3 sequence reads: CASRSQGQETQYF. CDR3 nucleotides: TGTGCCAGCAGATCACAGGGCCAAGAGACCCAGTACTTC.

V is TRBV5-1 and J is TRBJ1-2; TRBD1 is a possible D gene (5 bases). The CDR3 covers 12 residues. Germline V gene data show CDR1 as SGHRS and CDR2 as YFSETQ. The ends were cut back, 3 bases at V and 3 bases at J, with 6 bases in the middle. Here the CDR3 reads CASSSTDYGYTF. DNA for the CDR3: TGCGCCAGCAGCTCGACAGACTATGGCTACACCTTC.

The V and J genes are TRBV6-5 and TRBJ1-6; D is undetermined. The V gene lost 6 bases and the J gene lost 0 bases, with 9 bases spanning the gap. Germline V CDR1 and CDR2: MNHEY, SVGAGI. This CDR3 is built from 15 residues. The CDR3 is CASSDLSSYNSPLHF. CDR3 coding DNA: TGTGCCAGCAGCGACTTGAGCTCCTATAATTCACCCCTCCACTTT.

The chain is built from TRBV6-1 and TRBJ1-1; 8 bases map to TRBD1. The germline V gene has CDR1 MNHNS and CDR2 SASEGT. The CDR3 sequence is 12 residues long. V was pared by 6 bases and J by 11 bases, with 8 bases of the junction left unmatched. The CDR3 nucleotides read TGTGCCAGCAGCACTCAGGGGGCAGCGGCTTTCTTT. Protein product: CASSTQGAAAFF.

V gene TRBV9 combines with J gene TRBJ2-2; 10 bases line up with TRBD2. The CDR3 spans 16 residues. Germline CDR1 SGDLS, CDR2 YYNGEE. J gave up 4 bases and V 4 bases, and 7 bases lay outside the gene matches. CDR3 region: CASSSTGTSATGELFF. Here the CDR3 DNA reads TGTGCCAGCAGCTCCACCGGGACTAGCGCCACCGGGGAGCTGTTTTTT.

This clone was detected only a few times. This chain connects TRBV7-8 to TRBJ2-5; 9 bases agree with TRBD2. V lost 3 bases, J lost 0 bases, and 17 bases stayed unmatched. CDR1 is SGHVS and CDR2 is FQNEAQ in the germline V gene. The CDR3 totals 20 residues. The CDR3 region is CASSFFLMASGATYQETQYF. The CDR3 DNA reads as TGTGCCAGCAGCTTTTTTTTAATGGCTAGCGGGGCTACTTACCAAGAGACCCAGTACTTC.

The V and J genes are TRBV13 and TRBJ1-1; D is ambiguous. The CDR3 is 12 residues long. V was cut by 6 bases and J by 4 bases, with 9 bases left in between. CDR1 PRHDT and CDR2 FYEKMQ come from the germline V gene (reference sequence). The CDR3 bases are TGTGCCAGCAGAGGGAGGGCCACTGAAGCTTTCTTT. It specifies CASRGRATEAFF.

The rearrangement uses TRBV15 and TRBJ2-7, with D tentatively TRBD2 (5 bases). The germline CDR1 and CDR2 sequences are LNHNV and YYDKDF (reference sequence). The CDR3 spans 15 residues. V was clipped by 0 bases and J by 1 base, with 10 bases between them. CDR3 amino acids: CATSRDATGSYEQYF. CDR3 coding DNA: TGTGCCACCAGCAGAGACGCGACGGGATCCTACGAGCAGTACTTC. Looking up the rest from reference TRBV15 and TRBJ2-7 gives the full variable domain: DAMVIQNPRYQVTQFGKPVTLSCSQTLNHNVMYWYQQKSSQAPKLLFHYYDKDFNNEADTPDNFQSRRPNTSFCFLDIRSPGLGDTAMYLCATSRDATGSYEQYFGPGTRLTVT.

The CDR3 DNA reads as TGCGCCAGCAGCTTACCCCTTAGGGGCGAGCAGTACTTC. This gives the protein CASSLPLRGEQYF. V gene TRBV5-1 combines with J gene TRBJ2-7, with D possibly matching TRBD1 (5 bases). Between the trimmed V and J ends, which lost 2 bases and 6 bases, there was a span of 12 bases. The CDR3 is made up of 13 amino acids. Germline V gives CDR1 SGHRS, CDR2 YFSETQ.

The chain combines TRBV5-1 with TRBJ2-2, with 12 bases lining up with TRBD1. V gave up 1 base and J gave up 7 bases; unmatched junction bases: 8. The CDR3 length is 17 residues. Germline V gives CDR1 SGHRS, CDR2 YFSETQ. CDR3 in amino acids: CASSLTGTGGTLGELFF. For the CDR3, the DNA is TGCGCCAGCAGCTTGACCGGGACAGGGGGCACCCTCGGGGAGCTGTTTTTT. The entire variable domain, with the rest obtained from reference TRBV5-1 and TRBJ2-2, is as follows: KAGVTQTPRYLIKTRGQQVTLSCSPISGHRSVSWYQQTPGQGLQFLFEYFSETQRNKGNFPGRFSGRQFSNSRSEMNVSTLELGDSALYLCASSLTGTGGTLGELFFGEGSRLTVL.

This clone was detected only once. The chain joins TRBV4-2 to TRBJ1-1; TRBD1 matches 7 bases. This CDR3 spans 15 amino acids. The germline V gene encodes CDR1 LGHNA and CDR2 YNFKEQ. With 4 bases clipped from V and 1 base from J, the junction kept 6 bases outside the gene matches. CDR3 sequence (DNA): TGTGCCAGCAGCCCTGACAGGGTCGGGAACACTGAAGCTTTCTTT. Translated, it gives CASSPDRVGNTEAFF.

The CDR3 DNA reads TGTGCCAGCAGCACCTTCCGGGGACATTATCCTGGCTACACCTTC. Translation gives CASSTFRGHYPGYTF. This chain links TRBV7-9 with TRBJ1-2, with D perhaps TRBD1 (6 bases). The CDR3 consists of 15 residues. Germline CDR1 is SEHNR and CDR2 is FQNEAQ (reference sequence). The V end lost 5 bases, the J end lost 7 bases, and 20 bases lay between the germline ends.

Only a few counts were recorded for this clone. The rearrangement links TRBV5-1 to TRBJ2-1; no clear D. CDR1 SGHRS and CDR2 YFSETQ come from the germline V gene. The CDR3 runs 14 residues. Trimming shortened V by 3 bases and J by 2 bases, and 9 bases separated the two germline ends. For the CDR3, the DNA is TGCGCCAGCAGCTCCTCGAGGCCCTACAATGAGCAGTTCTTC. Translation gives CASSSSRPYNEQFF.

The chain couples TRBV2 to TRBJ1-5; no clear D gene. The CDR3 has 13 residues. The V end was cut by 6 bases, the J end by 7 bases, with 13 bases between. Germline V gene data show CDR1 as SNHLY and CDR2 as FYNNEI. CDR3 DNA sequence: TGTGCCAGCAGCGGCGGGGTGGGGCAGCCCCAGCATTTT. Its translation is CASSGGVGQPQHF. Full variable domain (remainder filled in from reference TRBV2 and TRBJ1-5): EPEVTQTPSHQVTQMGQEVILRCVPISNHLYFYWYRQILGQKVEFLVSFYNNEISEKSEIFDDQFSVERPDGSNFTLKIRSTKLEDSAMYFCASSGGVGQPQHFGDGTRLSIL.

The genes are TRBV29-1 and TRBJ2-7; 11 bases fit TRBD1. The V gene's germline CDR1 is SQVTM and CDR2 ANQGSEA. The CDR3 has 14 amino acids. V lost 7 bases to trimming and J lost 2 bases; unmatched junction nucleotides: 7. Here the CDR3 DNA reads TGCAGCGCCCTAAGGGACAGGGGGACCTACGAGCAGTACTTC. This encodes CSALRDRGTYEQYF.